The sequence of this T cell receptor (beta chain) was determined in a study of T cells in localized non-small cell lung cancer. CDR3 length: 15 amino acids. With 4 bases removed from V and 0 bases from J, the gap between germline ends came to 10 bases. The germline V gene encodes CDR1 SGHRS and CDR2 YFSETQ. Here immunoSEQ multiplex PCR was the method, and the copy in TCRdb shows in-frame clones only, minus some. The data hold 35,000 to 45,000 clones, with approximately 80% observed a single time. As for this clone: The antigen is not known.

Study outcomes and limitations: Peak T cell clonality was found in uninvolved adjacent lung, exceeding tumor. When the top 100 tumor clones were examined, a median about 60 of them also appeared in the adjacent lung, which was paired and uninvolved. Because researchers sequenced only one region of the tumor, heterogeneity is still possible.

The sequenced sample was peripheral blood mononuclear cells, obtained before any cancer treatment. The chain combines TRBV5-1 with TRBJ1-4; unclear D gene. The receptor was derived from an older male donor with stage II lung adenocarcinoma. The CDR3 bases are TGCGCCAGCAGCCCCCAAAGGGCAACTAATGAAAAACTGTTTTTT. It codes for CASSPQRATNEKLFF.